The T cell receptor (beta chain) described here comes from a study of identical twins. Study-level findings and limits: Excess sharing by twins proved weaker in beta out-of-frame sequences.

This clonotype appeared a few times. Its antigen is still unknown. Via MiXCR, TCRdb re-called the 5' RACE reads, giving one row per CDR3 protein. The sample includes some 730,000 distinct CDR3 sequences, about 20% of them seen just once. The CDR3 totals 14 residues. With 1 base clipped from V and 14 bases from J, the junction kept 7 bases outside the gene matches. Germline loops: CDR1 SGHAT, CDR2 FQNNGV. This sample was also put to use in a study of T cells expressing NK-cell markers.

The TCR was taken from a woman aged 18-30 years in good health. This chain joins TRBV11-2 and TRBJ2-1; 11 positions match TRBD2. Sequencing was carried out using PBMCs. CDR3: CASSLGGLAVPEFF. CDR3 in DNA: TGTGCCAGCAGCTTAGGGGGACTAGCGGTTCCGGAGTTCTTC.